This TCR beta chain was observed in a study of cytomegalovirus exposure and HLA in healthy donors. This clone is a singleton in its sample. What it recognizes is unknown. This table comes from immunoSEQ multiplex PCR, and its TCRdb copy is limited to in-frame clones, with some not included. The repertoire has under 200,000 clones, around 96% of them found once; the top ten carry approximately 0.82%. Overall study results and limits: According to the study, roughly 160 TCR beta chains were cytomegalovirus-associated. A few of the chains that were CMV-associated were confirmed in vitro to be specific for CMV antigens.

With 0 bases removed from V and 0 bases from J, the gap between germline ends came to 9 bases. Germline V CDR1 and CDR2: ENHRY, SYGVKD. CDR3 length equals 15 residues. The chain couples TRBV10-3 to TRBJ2-7, with TRBD2 as a possible D gene (5 bases). The receptor comes from a woman in her late teens or twenties in good health and CMV-seronegative. Sequencing input: PBMCs. CDR3 region: CAISESGSDSYEQYF. In nucleotides, the CDR3 is TGTGCCATCAGTGAGTCGGGGAGCGACTCCTACGAGCAGTACTTC.